Listed below are T cell receptor beta chains from one sample, sequenced in a study of blood T cell repertoires in COVID-19. Clones were sequenced by immunoSEQ multiplex PCR, and TCRdb holds only the in-frame ones, with some missing. Here the sample spans 160,000 or so clones, over 75% being singletons. Source material: peripheral blood. Receptors originate from a man in his fifties or sixties with active or convalescent COVID-19. Both conserved end residues are part of each CDR3. Each record gives: D gene, V gene, J gene, clone size, CDR3 DNA, CDR3 protein. A D gene is named only where the DNA matches it firmly. Not every row has a clone size; where given, it reads once, few, many or a size class.

TRBD1	TRBV6-1	TRBJ1-2	NA	TGTGCCAGCAGTGAACCTAACAGGGGGAAGGGCTATGGCTACACCTTC	CASSEPNRGKGYGYTF
NA	TRBV14	TRBJ2-1	NA	TGTGCCAGCAGCCAGCCCCCAGGGGCGCAGTTCTTC	CASSQPPGAQFF
TRBD2	TRBV2	TRBJ2-1	NA	TGTGCCAGCAGTGAATACACGACTAGCGGGGGGACGATCACCGGGCAGTTCTTC	CASSEYTTSGGTITGQFF
NA	TRBV7-3	TRBJ2-1	NA	TGTGCCAGCAGCCAGGTAGGGGGCTCCTACAATGAGCAGTTCTTC	CASSQVGGSYNEQFF
NA	TRBV12-3/TRBV12-4	TRBJ2-5	NA	TGTGCCAGCAGTCATGGGACTCAGGGGACCCAGTACTTC	CASSHGTQGTQYF
TRBD1	TRBV6-5	TRBJ2-3	NA	TGTGCCAGCAGTTCTCGACAGGGTGCAGATACGCAGTATTTT	CASSSRQGADTQYF
NA	TRBV28	TRBJ2-7	NA	TGTGCCAGCATCTCCGACAGCTCCTACGAGCAGTACTTC	CASISDSSYEQYF
NA	TRBV10-1	TRBJ2-3	NA	TGCGCCAGCAACCGGGACATTTCGACAGATACGCAGTATTTT	CASNRDISTDTQYF
TRBD1	TRBV5-1	TRBJ1-1	NA	TGCGCCAGCAGCTTTTGGACAGGGGGCATGAACACTGAAGCTTTCTTT	CASSFWTGGMNTEAFF
TRBD2	TRBV7-2	TRBJ2-1	NA	TGTGCCAGCAGCCCGACTAGCTTCAACTACAATGAGCAGTTCTTC	CASSPTSFNYNEQFF
TRBD1	TRBV7-2	TRBJ1-2	NA	TGTGCCAGCAGCCCCCAGACAGGGGCCCTTACTTATGGCTACACCTTC	CASSPQTGALTYGYTF
NA	TRBV11-3	TRBJ2-1	NA	TGTGCCAGCAGCTTGAGGGAAAGTTCCTACAATGAGCAGTTCTTC	CASSLRESSYNEQFF
TRBD2	TRBV27	TRBJ2-1	NA	TGTGCCAGCAGTTCCCTAGCGGGAGGCTACAATGAGCAGTTCTTC	CASSSLAGGYNEQFF
NA	TRBV5-1	TRBJ1-2	NA	TGCGCCAGCACCACCGGAGGAGGGCGGAACTATGGCTACACCTTC	CASTTGGGRNYGYTF
TRBD2	TRBV5-6	TRBJ2-2	once	TGTGCCAGCAGCGCGGGGGTCGGGGAGCTGTTTTTT	CASSAGVGELFF
TRBD1	TRBV15	TRBJ2-7	NA	TGTGCCACCAGCAGAGGAGGGGGCACTTACGAGCAGTACTTC	CATSRGGGTYEQYF
NA	TRBV23-1	TRBJ2-7	NA	TGCGCCAGCTACAGGAGGACAGTCTACGAGCAGTACTTC	CASYRRTVYEQYF
NA	TRBV7-6	TRBJ2-3	NA	TGTGCCAGCACCCTTCGGGGTTTCGGAGGGCCGGATACGCAGTATTTT	CASTLRGFGGPDTQYF
NA	TRBV5-1	TRBJ2-7	NA	TGCGCCAGCAGCTTGGGGGGGACTGCGGCCCGTCCCTACGAGCAGTACTTC	CASSLGGTAARPYEQYF
TRBD1	TRBV2	TRBJ1-4	NA	TGTGCCACTACAGGGGGCAGGGGTGAAAAACTGTTTTTT	CATTGGRGEKLFF
TRBD1	TRBV10-3	TRBJ2-3	NA	TGTGCCAGCAGGGGGCGCGCAGATACGCAGTATTTT	CASRGRADTQYF
TRBD1	TRBV5-1	TRBJ1-6	NA	TGCGCCAGCACACAAACTACGGGACAGGTTAATTCACCCCTCCACTTT	CASTQTTGQVNSPLHF
TRBD1	TRBV3-1/TRBV3-2	TRBJ2-1	NA	TGTGCCAGCAGCCAAGGGACAGGGTCCTACAATGAGCAGTTCTTC	CASSQGTGSYNEQFF
NA	TRBV7-9	TRBJ2-7	NA	TGTGCCAGCAGCTTAGCACAGGGTTCGGACTACGAGCAGTACTTC	CASSLAQGSDYEQYF
TRBD2	TRBV13	TRBJ2-7	NA	TGTGCCAGCAGCTTAGAACAAACGGGGGGCGAGCAGTACTTC	CASSLEQTGGEQYF
NA	TRBV12-5	TRBJ2-5	NA	TGTGCTAGTGGTTCAGGGCGGTGGGAGACCCAGTACTTC	CASGSGRWETQYF
NA	TRBV10-3	TRBJ2-1	NA	TGTGCCATCAGCAGACTAGAGGGTGAGCAGTTCTTC	CAISRLEGEQFF
TRBD2	TRBV4-2	TRBJ2-5	NA	TGTGCCAGCAGCCAAGCGGCCAGCGGGAGTGAGACCCAGTACTTC	CASSQAASGSETQYF
NA	TRBV5-1	TRBJ1-5	NA	TGCGCCAGCAGCCCTGACTCGAGTTATAGCAATCAGCCCCAGCATTTT	CASSPDSSYSNQPQHF
TRBD1	TRBV7-7	TRBJ2-3	NA	TGTGCTAGCAGTCCAGGGGGCCGGACAGATACGCAGTATTTT	CASSPGGRTDTQYF
NA	TRBV9	TRBJ1-1	NA	TGTGCCAGCAGCGTAGAAGGACATCCGAGTACTGAAGCTTTCTTT	CASSVEGHPSTEAFF
NA	TRBV12-3/TRBV12-4	TRBJ1-5	once	TGTGCCAGCAGTTCCTCCGGGCCCCAGCATTTT	CASSSSGPQHF
TRBD1	TRBV28	TRBJ2-5	NA	TGTGCCAGCAGTGTTCTACAGGGGGCAGAGACCCAGTACTTC	CASSVLQGAETQYF
TRBD2	TRBV4-2	TRBJ2-7	NA	TGTGCCAGCAGCCGAGTAGCGGGAGAAGGCCACGAGCAGTACTTC	CASSRVAGEGHEQYF
TRBD1	TRBV19	TRBJ1-5	few	TGTGCCAGTAGTTCAGGGGGCGGTGGTCAGCCCCAGCATTTT	CASSSGGGGQPQHF
NA	TRBV27	TRBJ1-1	once	TGTGCCAGCAGTCCGGGGAGTGGCACTGAAGCTTTCTTT	CASSPGSGTEAFF
TRBD2	TRBV7-2	TRBJ2-5	NA	TGTGCCAGCAGCTTAGGACTAGCGGGGCAAGAGACCCAGTACTTC	CASSLGLAGQETQYF
NA	TRBV27	TRBJ2-5	once	TGTGCCAGCAGTTTTGCGACAGTAACAAAAGAGACCCAGTACTTC	CASSFATVTKETQYF
NA	TRBV5-1	TRBJ2-1	NA	TGCGCCAGCAGCTACACACAGGTATCCCCGGCCAATGAGCAGTTCTTC	CASSYTQVSPANEQFF
TRBD2	TRBV10-1	TRBJ2-3	NA	TGCGCCAGTTCCAGCGGGGGCCCCCCGGGAGATACGCAGTATTTT	CASSSGGPPGDTQYF
NA	TRBV11-2	TRBJ1-2	NA	TGTGCCAGCAGCTCATACAGGGAGGGCTATGGCTACACCTTC	CASSSYREGYGYTF
TRBD2	TRBV4-2	TRBJ2-7	few	TGTGCCAGCAGCCAGGAAAGGGCTAGCGGGACGAGCGAGCAGTACTTC	CASSQERASGTSEQYF
TRBD1	TRBV15	TRBJ2-7	few	TGTGCCACCAGCGCGTCGACAGGGAACTACGAGCAGTACTTC	CATSASTGNYEQYF
TRBD2	TRBV11-1	TRBJ2-3	few	TGTGCCAGCAGCTCTGGGACTAGCGGGAGATCAGATACGCAGTATTTT	CASSSGTSGRSDTQYF
TRBD1	TRBV14	TRBJ1-4	NA	TGTGCCAGCAGCCAAGATCTGGGGACAGTTGAAAAACTGTTTTTT	CASSQDLGTVEKLFF
NA	TRBV2	TRBJ2-7	NA	TGTGCCACTCAGGCCCGCCCGCTCACCTACGAGCAGTACTTC	CATQARPLTYEQYF
NA	TRBV28	TRBJ1-2	NA	TGTGCCAGCAGCTCTCCTCCGGGGTACTATGGCTACACCTTC	CASSSPPGYYGYTF
NA	TRBV2	TRBJ1-2	NA	TGTGCCAGCAACCTCAGAGACGAACTATACACCTTC	CASNLRDELYTF
NA	TRBV5-1	TRBJ2-3	NA	TGCGCCAGCCACCAACGGCCTAGTGCTAGCACAGATACGCAGTATTTT	CASHQRPSASTDTQYF
NA	TRBV11-2	TRBJ2-7	once	TGTGCCAGCAGCTTACCAGGCGAGCAGTACTTC	CASSLPGEQYF
TRBD2	TRBV2	TRBJ2-1	few	TGTGCCAGCAGTGCGGGACTAGCGGGGAGCAATGAGCAGTTCTTC	CASSAGLAGSNEQFF
NA	TRBV29-1	TRBJ1-1	NA	TGCAGCGTTGAAGAGTTGGCAGGGGACACTGAAGCTTTCTTT	CSVEELAGDTEAFF
NA	TRBV28	TRBJ2-7	NA	TGTGCCAGCAGCCTAATAAACAGGGTCGAGCAGTACTTC	CASSLINRVEQYF